The clone carrying this T cell receptor beta chain was observed a single time. The antigen is undetermined. Constant-segment primers were used for 5'RACE, and the resulting TCR alpha and TCR beta cDNA libraries carried sample barcodes and UMIs. TCRdb called the 5' RACE reads again in MiXCR, with one record for every CDR3 protein. Among roughly 620,000 distinct CDR3 sequences, roughly 18% were seen once, and the ten largest hold about 11%. The data belong to a study of T-cell memory formation after mild COVID-19. CDR3 size: 16 residues. CDR1 SGHVS and CDR2 FNYEAQ come from the germline V gene. J gave up 2 bases and V 3 bases, and 3 bases lay outside the gene matches. General study findings and limits: Clones that contracted from day 15 to 85 had balanced CD4/CD8; later expanders were CD4+ biased. That cross-reactive memory joined was suggested by some responding clones appearing in pre-infection memory. Among CD4+ contracting clones, most were CM and EM, and CD8+ ones EMRA.

The J gene is TRBJ2-1, the V gene TRBV7-6; 11 nucleotides agree with TRBD2. The material sequenced was PBMCs or a T cell subset sorted from them (not recorded which). The receptor's source is an adult woman who had mild COVID-19 (a few samples of this study predate the infection). Cell type and time point are not known. CDR3 protein: CASSFDSGRAYNEQFF. CDR3 DNA: TGTGCCAGCAGCTTCGATAGCGGGAGGGCCTACAATGAGCAGTTCTTC. Full variable domain (missing parts from reference TRBV7-6 and TRBJ2-1): GAGVSQSPRYKVTKRGQDVALRCDPISGHVSLYWYRQALGQGPEFLTYFNYEAQQDKSGLPNDRFSAERPEGSISTLTIQRTEQRDSAMYRCASSFDSGRAYNEQFFGPGTRLTVL.